This T cell receptor delta chain came from a study of gamma-delta T cells after stem cell transplantation. TCRdb called clones anew from the RT-PCR reads with CATT. The table records about 1,400 delta-chain clones, 2.2% of them present only once. This clone was observed a few times. This DNA translates differently at residue 11 from the TCRdb protein, which is that of a much larger clone; a read error is likely, and the protein shown is the DNA's own translation. V trimming: 0 bases; J trimming: 6 bases; junction bases outside the gene matches: 8. CDR3 length equals 15 residues. Germline values: CDR1 NSMFDY, CDR2 ISSIKDK.

Specimen: gamma-delta T cells. The chain carries TRAV29/DV5 and TRDJ1, with TRDD3 matching over 10 bases. The source is a human donor. It is not recorded whose cells these are; they may come from a transplant donor. This CDR3 reads CAASAGLGDTNKLIF. In nucleotides, the CDR3 is TGTGCAGCAAGCGCGGGGTTGGGGGATACCAATAAACTCATCTTT.